This T cell receptor beta chain was identified during a study of T-cell reconstitution after alpha-beta-depleted transplantation in children. Study-level findings and limits: T cells produced anew were the main source of T-cell counts and diversity one year after transplant.

Using unique molecular identifiers, the investigators prepared the TCRbeta library. Each CDR3 protein is one row after TCRdb ran MiXCR on the PCR reads. The data hold about 830,000 distinct CDR3 sequences, with 16% observed a single time. This clonotype showed up many times. No antigen is known for it. Sequenced here: PBMCs, mostly from graft donor cells, sampled 360 days after TCRalphabeta/CD19-depleted stem cell transplant. The sequence derives from a male patient aged 10 to 17 who had a stem cell transplant for acute lymphoblastic leukemia, so the T cells may come from the graft donor.

CDR3 sequence (DNA): TGCAGCGCTGGCCAGGGACTACTCTACCGTGAGCAGTTCTTC. Protein: CSAGQGLLYREQFF. This rearrangement joins TRBV29-1 to TRBJ2-1, with TRBD2 matching over 7 bases. CDR3 length: 14 amino acids. From germline, CDR1 is SQVTM and CDR2 ANQGSEA. The J segment lost 9 bases and the V segment lost 7 bases, leaving 15 bases of the junction unmatched.